The 18 T cell receptor beta chains presented below share a single source sample, sequenced in a study of beta chain features in type 1 diabetes. The entirety of the isolated RNA underwent reverse transcription, so expressed TCRB transcripts were sequenced. Produced via immunoSEQ multiplex PCR; TCRdb's table is partial and in-frame only. The table lists over 700,000 clones, 17% of them singletons. The sample consisted of naive CD4+ T cells from blood. These TCRs come from a woman aged 18-29 years in good health.

CDR3 residues: CASSPSKGRRPNYGYTF. The CDR3 coding sequence is TGTGCCAGCTCACCATCGAAGGGTAGGAGACCTAACTATGGCTACACCTTC. The chain links TRBV18 to TRBJ1-2, with no clear D. The CDR3 sequence is 17 residues long. Trimming stripped 2 bases from V and 0 bases from J, with 16 bases between. The germline V gene has CDR1 KGHSH and CDR2 LQKENI.

This clone was found a few times. The genes are TRBV7-2 and TRBJ2-7; D perhaps matches TRBD2 (5 bases). This CDR3 is built from 14 residues. Germline CDR1 is SGHTA and CDR2 is FQGNSA. The V gene lost 3 bases and the J gene lost 2 bases, with 11 bases spanning the gap. The CDR3 sequence: CASSFGAVTYEQYF. As DNA, the CDR3 is TGTGCCAGCAGCTTTGGAGCGGTTACCTACGAGCAGTACTTC.

V gene TRBV10-3 combines with J gene TRBJ1-1, with a tentative D call TRBD1 (6 bases). Germline-derived CDR1 and CDR2 are ENHRY and SYGVKD. The CDR3 totals 16 residues. With 3 bases removed from V and 0 bases from J, the gap between germline ends came to 14 bases. As DNA, the CDR3 is TGTGCCATCAGTGACCAACCCCCAGGGGTGAACACTGAAGCTTTCTTT. This sequence encodes CAISDQPPGVNTEAFF.

This clone was counted a few times. The chain couples TRBV28 to TRBJ1-4; D is possibly TRBD1 (5 bases). Per germline, CDR1 MDHEN and CDR2 SYDVKM. Deletions cut 9 bases from V and 7 bases from J, with 9 bases between. CDR3 length equals 11 residues. Here the CDR3 DNA reads TGTGCCAGTCGGGACGGTGAAAAACTGTTTTTT. This translates into CASRDGEKLFF. Filled out from reference TRBV28 and TRBJ1-4, the complete variable domain reads DVKVTQSSRYLVKRTGEKVFLECVQDMDHENMFWYRQDPGLGLRLIYFSYDVKMKEKGDIPEGYSVSREKKERFSLILESASTNQTSMYLCASRDGEKLFFGSGTQLSVL.

CDR3 region: CASSLRDSLEQYF. The CDR3 DNA reads TGTGCCAGCAGCCTAAGGGACAGCCTCGAGCAGTACTTC. The chain is built from TRBV7-8 and TRBJ2-7, with 7 bases that match TRBD1. The germline CDR1 and CDR2 sequences are SGHVS and FQNEAQ. Trimming took 5 bases from V and 6 from J; bases not matched to a gene: 7. The length of the CDR3 is 13 residues.

Only a few counts were recorded for this clone. The rearrangement joins TRBV7-8 to TRBJ1-1; TRBD1 aligns across 10 bases. CDR3 size: 16 residues. The V gene end was trimmed by 2 bases and the J gene end by 6 bases; junction bases not matched to a gene: 9. The germline V gene has CDR1 SGHVS and CDR2 FQNEAQ. The CDR3 DNA reads as TGTGCCAGCAGCTTATGGGACAGGGGCCTTGACGCTGAAGCTTTCTTT. Translation: CASSLWDRGLDAEAFF.

This clone was seen more than once but under ten times. The chain is built from TRBV9 and TRBJ1-1; D call uncertain. The CDR3 loop spans 17 amino acids. V was clipped by 0 bases and J by 0 bases, with 15 bases between them. CDR1 and CDR2 from the germline V gene are SGDLS and YYNGEE. The CDR3 DNA follows: TGTGCCAGCAGCGTAGGCCAAGGGAGAACCATGAACACTGAAGCTTTCTTT. It specifies CASSVGQGRTMNTEAFF.

This clone was counted a few times. The chain recombines TRBV10-3 with TRBJ2-5; 9 nucleotides agree with TRBD2. The CDR3 is 15 amino acids. V shed 5 bases and J 2 bases; nucleotides not matched to a gene: 6. CDR1 ENHRY and CDR2 SYGVKD come from the germline V gene. The CDR3 DNA is TGTGCCATCAGTAGTAGCGGGAGAAGACAAGAGACCCAGTACTTC. Translating gives CAISSSGRRQETQYF.

This clone was counted a few times. The chain links TRBV7-2 to TRBJ2-7, with a tentative D call TRBD2 (5 bases). The germline V gene has CDR1 SGHTA and CDR2 FQGNSA. The CDR3 extends over 15 amino acids. Trimming removed 5 bases from V and 2 bases from J, with 16 bases in between. In DNA, the CDR3 is TGTGCCAGCAGCCTACTAGAGGGTGGGACCTACGAGCAGTACTTC. Its translation: CASSLLEGGTYEQYF. The whole variable domain, remainder taken from reference TRBV7-2 and TRBJ2-7, is GAGVSQSPSNKVTEKGKDVELRCDPISGHTALYWYRQSLGQGLEFLIYFQGNSAPDKSGLPSDRFSAERTGGSVSTLTIQRTQQEDSAVYLCASSLLEGGTYEQYFGPGTRLTVT.

This clone was counted between two and nine times. This chain connects TRBV7-3 to TRBJ2-3, with D unclear. CDR1 and CDR2 (germline): SGHTA, FQGTGA. The CDR3 totals 13 residues. V lost 1 base to trimming and J lost 6 bases, with 8 bases between them. CDR3 in DNA: TGTGCCAGCAGCTTAATGGCCTCTGATACGCAGTATTTT. Its translation is CASSLMASDTQYF.

This clone appeared a few times. The chain is built from TRBV7-9 and TRBJ1-1; D is ambiguous. The CDR3 is 14 amino acids. Deletions cut 4 bases from V and 3 bases from J, with 12 bases between. CDR1 is SEHNR, CDR2 FQNEAQ, per germline (reference sequence). CDR3 region: CASSSAGGDTEAFF. Written as DNA, the CDR3 is TGTGCCAGCAGCTCAGCCGGTGGAGACACTGAAGCTTTCTTT.

This clone was seen a handful of times. The chain employs TRBV5-5 and TRBJ2-1; D not certain. V shed 4 bases and J shed 10 bases, with 12 bases lying between them. From germline, CDR1 is SGHKS and CDR2 YYEKEE (reference sequence). The CDR3 is 12 amino acids. The CDR3 bases are TGTGCCAGCAGCCAATCTAGAACCGAGCAGTTCTTC. Residues: CASSQSRTEQFF.

This clone showed up just a few times. The J gene is TRBJ2-2, the V gene TRBV19; 8 bases match TRBD2. The CDR3 runs to 15 residues. Losses at the gene ends were 5 bases for V and 2 bases for J; bases not matched to a gene: 4. Germline loops: CDR1 LNHDA, CDR2 SQIVND (reference sequence). The CDR3 nucleotides read TGTGCCAGTAGTCTACTAGCGGTAAACACCGGGGAGCTGTTTTTT. Translating it yields CASSLLAVNTGELFF. Complete variable domain (other parts from reference TRBV19 and TRBJ2-2): DGGITQSPKYLFRKEGQNVTLSCEQNLNHDAMYWYRQDPGQGLRLIYYSQIVNDFQKGDIAEGYSVSREKKESFPLTVTSAQKNPTAFYLCASSLLAVNTGELFFGEGSRLTVL.

The chain is built from TRBV7-9 and TRBJ2-3, with 13 bases aligning to TRBD2. The V segment lost 5 bases and the J segment 2 bases; nucleotides outside the gene matches: 4. The germline V gene encodes CDR1 SEHNR and CDR2 FQNEAQ (reference sequence). The CDR3 extends over 16 amino acids. CDR3 sequence: CASSTGLAGFTDTQYF. The CDR3 coding sequence is TGTGCCAGCAGCACGGGACTAGCGGGATTCACAGATACGCAGTATTTT.

This sequence joins TRBV7-3 and TRBJ1-1; TRBD1 is a possible D gene (6 bases). The CDR3 is made up of 13 amino acids. V gave up 4 bases and J gave up 3 bases, with 9 bases separating them. Germline CDR1 SGHTA, CDR2 FQGTGA. CDR3 sequence: CASSSTGHTEAFF. Here the CDR3 DNA reads TGTGCCAGCAGCTCGACAGGACACACTGAAGCTTTCTTT.

The chain uses TRBV7-9 and TRBJ2-1, with D unresolved. V was clipped by 5 bases and J by 9 bases, with 11 bases between them. The CDR3 has 12 residues. The germline CDR1 and CDR2 sequences are SEHNR and FQNEAQ (reference sequence). CDR3: CASSHGLGEQFF. In nucleotides, the CDR3 is TGTGCCAGCAGCCATGGCCTGGGTGAGCAGTTCTTC.

This clone was seen more than once but under ten times. The CDR3 DNA reads TGTGCCAGCAGTGAGACTAGCGGGAGGAGTGGGACCCAGTACTTC. This encodes CASSETSGRSGTQYF. The rearrangement uses TRBV2 and TRBJ2-5, with 13 positions matching TRBD2. This CDR3 has 15 amino acids. V lost 3 bases, J lost 7 bases, and 5 bases stayed unmatched. The germline V gene encodes CDR1 SNHLY and CDR2 FYNNEI.

In this sample, this clone turned up a few times. The rearrangement uses TRBV7-3 and TRBJ2-1, with D perhaps matching TRBD2 (6 bases). CDR1 is SGHTA, CDR2 FQGTGA, per germline. This CDR3 region has 14 residues. V gave up 2 bases and J gave up 8 bases, with 13 bases separating them. CDR3 loop: CASSLGGRGDEQFF. In DNA form, the CDR3 reads TGTGCCAGCAGCTTAGGAGGGCGTGGGGATGAGCAGTTCTTC.